The next 13 T cell receptor beta chains were all read from a single sample in a study of shared clonotypes between healthy human individuals. The table came from immunoSEQ multiplex PCR; TCRdb's copy has only in-frame clones and leaves some out. The sample includes fewer than 3 million clones, around 92% of them seen just once. The material sequenced was naive CD4+ T cells from PBMCs. The subset was: CD45RA+ positively selected. These receptor sequences come from a man between 18 and 29 years old in good health. Some clones in this sample may be carry-over from other donors' samples.

The chain uses TRBV7-3 and TRBJ2-5; TRBD2 aligns across 9 bases. The length of the CDR3 is 15 residues. Trimming at V came to 3 bases and at J to 5 bases, leaving 7 bases not matched to a gene. Per germline, CDR1 SGHTA and CDR2 FQGTGA. CDR3: CASSLAGGRGETQYF. The CDR3 DNA sequence: TGTGCCAGCAGCTTGGCGGGAGGGCGGGGGGAGACCCAGTACTTC.

The genes are TRBV10-2 and TRBJ2-7; 11 positions agree with TRBD2. Germline CDR1 is WSHSY and CDR2 is SAAADI. V gave up 4 bases and J gave up 4 bases; unmatched junction bases: 9. This CDR3 has 16 residues. CDR3 protein: CASSVGTSGTNYEQYF. As DNA, the CDR3 is TGCGCCAGCAGTGTTGGGACTAGCGGAACCAATTACGAGCAGTACTTC.

This rearrangement joins TRBV9 to TRBJ2-1; 15 nucleotides line up with TRBD2. CDR3 size: 17 residues. J was trimmed by 3 bases and V by 4 bases; bases with no gene match: 5. Per the germline V gene, CDR1 is SGDLS and CDR2 is YYNGEE. The CDR3 coding sequence is TGTGCCAGCAGCTCCGGGACTAGCGGGAGGTTCTACAATGAGCAGTTCTTC. The encoded protein is CASSSGTSGRFYNEQFF. Together with reference TRBV9 and TRBJ2-1, the CDR3 gives the full variable domain: DSGVTQTPKHLITATGQRVTLRCSPRSGDLSVYWYQQSLDQGLQFLIQYYNGEERAKGNILERFSAQQFPDLHSELNLSSLELGDSALYFCASSSGTSGRFYNEQFFGPGTRLTVL.

This chain connects TRBV4-1 to TRBJ2-7; perhaps TRBD1 as D (5 bases). Germline lookup yields CDR1 MGHRA and CDR2 YSYEKL. The CDR3 has 15 residues. Trimming took 4 bases from V and 0 from J, leaving 13 bases between them. The CDR3 loop reads CASSPGALSSYEQYF. The CDR3 coding sequence is TGCGCCAGCAGCCCTGGGGCGTTGAGCTCCTACGAGCAGTACTTC.

This chain joins TRBV2 and TRBJ2-1; 8 bases agree with TRBD1. Germline trimming cut 8 bases from V and 0 bases from J; bases unmatched to any gene: 3. Per the germline V gene, CDR1 is SNHLY and CDR2 is FYNNEI. The CDR3 covers 14 residues. CDR3 bases: TGTGCCAGCCGACAGGGGAGCTCCTACAATGAGCAGTTCTTC. Protein sequence: CASRQGSSYNEQFF.

The chain combines TRBV5-1 with TRBJ1-2; 9 bases line up with TRBD1. The CDR3 loop spans 15 amino acids. The germline V gene has CDR1 SGHRS and CDR2 YFSETQ. The V segment lost 4 bases and the J segment 4 bases; nucleotides outside the gene matches: 8. The CDR3: CASSARTGDPYGYTF. CDR3 bases: TGCGCCAGCAGCGCGAGGACAGGGGATCCCTATGGCTACACCTTC. Using reference TRBV5-1 and TRBJ1-2 for the parts outside the CDR3, the full variable domain is KAGVTQTPRYLIKTRGQQVTLSCSPISGHRSVSWYQQTPGQGLQFLFEYFSETQRNKGNFPGRFSGRQFSNSRSEMNVSTLELGDSALYLCASSARTGDPYGYTFGSGTRLTVV.

The count of this clone is one. The chain joins TRBV27 to TRBJ1-1; D is undetermined. Trimming removed 6 bases from V and 4 bases from J, with 15 bases in between. In germline, CDR1 is MNHEY, CDR2 SMNVEV (reference sequence). CDR3 length: 14 amino acids. DNA for the CDR3: TGTGCCAGCAGCTCCTCAGTGGTGGGCACTGAAGCTTTCTTT. It encodes CASSSSVVGTEAFF.

V gene TRBV10-1 combines with J gene TRBJ1-5; D remains ambiguous. This CDR3 comprises 18 residues. CDR1 and CDR2 from the germline V gene are WNHNN and SYGVQD (reference sequence). V lost 3 bases and J 0 bases, leaving 18 bases between the germline ends. The CDR3 sequence is CASSERTIQLNSNQPQHF. CDR3 in DNA: TGCGCCAGCAGTGAACGGACCATACAGCTGAATAGCAATCAGCCCCAGCATTTT.

This chain uses TRBV4-2 with TRBJ1-1; the D gene is possibly TRBD1 (5 bases). Trimming took 4 bases from V and 3 from J, leaving 24 bases between them. CDR1 and CDR2 from the germline V gene are LGHNA and YNFKEQ. The CDR3 runs 18 residues. The CDR3 DNA follows: TGTGCCAGCAGCCGTTTAAACGACGGTCAGATGGGGGACACTGAAGCTTTCTTT. Its translation is CASSRLNDGQMGDTEAFF.

The chain combines TRBV5-4 with TRBJ2-7, with D perhaps matching TRBD1 or TRBD2 (6 bases each). The length of the CDR3 is 18 residues. V gave up 6 bases and J gave up 5 bases, with 30 bases separating them. Germline V gene lookup returns CDR1 SGHNT and CDR2 YYREEE (reference sequence). In nucleotides, the CDR3 is TGTGCCAGCAAATATAAGGGAACTAACGGAGGGGGGTTCCACGAGCAGTACTTC. This sequence encodes CASKYKGTNGGGFHEQYF.

The rearrangement uses TRBV28 and TRBJ1-2, with D unresolved. The CDR3 contains 14 residues. CDR1 MDHEN and CDR2 SYDVKM come from the germline V gene. Trimming shortened V by 6 bases and J by 4 bases, and 15 bases separated the two germline ends. The chain's CDR3 is CASSDDSPPYGYTF. The CDR3 nucleotides are TGTGCCAGCAGCGACGACTCTCCCCCCTATGGCTACACCTTC.

The gene calls are TRBV5-1 and TRBJ2-1, with 8 bases lining up with TRBD1. CDR1 is SGHRS and CDR2 is YFSETQ in the germline V gene. This CDR3 comprises 12 residues. V shed 3 bases and J 13 bases; nucleotides not matched to a gene: 6. The CDR3 DNA reads TGCGCCAGCAGCTGGACAGGGCCTTACCAGTTCTTC. Translation: CASSWTGPYQFF.

This chain joins TRBV6-4 and TRBJ2-1, with 7 nucleotides matching TRBD1. CDR1 is MRHNA, CDR2 SNTAGT, per germline. Germline trimming cut 0 bases from V and 8 bases from J; bases unmatched to any gene: 10. The CDR3 length is 16 residues. The CDR3 nucleotides read TGTGCCAGCAGTGACTCGATTGGGCAGGGGGTCTATGAGCAGTTCTTC. Translating it yields CASSDSIGQGVYEQFF.